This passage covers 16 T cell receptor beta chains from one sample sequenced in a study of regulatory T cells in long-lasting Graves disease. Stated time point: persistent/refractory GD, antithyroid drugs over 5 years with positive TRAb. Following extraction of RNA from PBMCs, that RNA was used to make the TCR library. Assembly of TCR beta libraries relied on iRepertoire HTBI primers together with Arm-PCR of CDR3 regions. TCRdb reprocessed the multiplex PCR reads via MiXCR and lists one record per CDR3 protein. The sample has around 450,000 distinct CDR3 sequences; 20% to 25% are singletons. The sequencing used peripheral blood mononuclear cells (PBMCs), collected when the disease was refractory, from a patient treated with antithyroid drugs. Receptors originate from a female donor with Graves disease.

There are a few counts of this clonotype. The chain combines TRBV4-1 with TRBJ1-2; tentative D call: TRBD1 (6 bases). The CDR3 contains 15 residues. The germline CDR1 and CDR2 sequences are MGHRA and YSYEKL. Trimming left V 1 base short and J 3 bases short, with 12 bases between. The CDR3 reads CASSQVRGGDYGYTF. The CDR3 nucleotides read TGCGCCAGCAGCCAAGTCAGGGGCGGTGACTATGGCTACACCTTC.

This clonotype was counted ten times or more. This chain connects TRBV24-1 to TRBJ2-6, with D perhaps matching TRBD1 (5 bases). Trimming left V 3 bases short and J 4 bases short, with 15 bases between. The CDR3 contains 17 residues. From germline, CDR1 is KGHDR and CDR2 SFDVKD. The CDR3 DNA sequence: TGTGCCACCAGTGATCCCAGGGTCCTGGGGGGGGCCAACGTCCTGACTTTC. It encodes CATSDPRVLGGANVLTF.

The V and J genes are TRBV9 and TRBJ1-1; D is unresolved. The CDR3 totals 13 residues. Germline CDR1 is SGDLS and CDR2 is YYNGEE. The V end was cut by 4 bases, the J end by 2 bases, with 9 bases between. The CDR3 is CASSSGANTEAFF. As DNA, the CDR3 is TGTGCCAGCAGCTCGGGAGCAAACACTGAAGCTTTCTTT.

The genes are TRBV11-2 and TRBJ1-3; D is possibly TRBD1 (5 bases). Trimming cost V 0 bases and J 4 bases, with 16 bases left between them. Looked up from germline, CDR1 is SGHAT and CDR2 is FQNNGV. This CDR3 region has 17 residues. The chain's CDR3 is CASSLDAGTVAGNTIYF. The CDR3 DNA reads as TGTGCCAGCAGCTTAGATGCAGGGACCGTGGCGGGAAACACCATATATTTT.

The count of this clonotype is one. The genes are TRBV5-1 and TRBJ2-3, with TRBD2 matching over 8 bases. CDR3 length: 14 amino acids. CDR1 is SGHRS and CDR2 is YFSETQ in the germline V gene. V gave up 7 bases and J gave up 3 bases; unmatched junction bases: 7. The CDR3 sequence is CASGRGASTDTQYF. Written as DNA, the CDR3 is TGCGCCAGCGGGCGGGGGGCCTCGACAGATACGCAGTATTTT. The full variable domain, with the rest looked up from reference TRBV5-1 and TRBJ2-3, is KAGVTQTPRYLIKTRGQQVTLSCSPISGHRSVSWYQQTPGQGLQFLFEYFSETQRNKGNFPGRFSGRQFSNSRSEMNVSTLELGDSALYLCASGRGASTDTQYFGPGTRLTVL.

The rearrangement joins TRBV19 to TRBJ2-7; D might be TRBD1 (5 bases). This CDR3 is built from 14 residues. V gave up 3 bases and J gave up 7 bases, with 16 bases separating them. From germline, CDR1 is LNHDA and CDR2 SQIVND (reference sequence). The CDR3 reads CASSIGKGALEQYF. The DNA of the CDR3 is TGTGCCAGTAGTATTGGAAAAGGGGCCTTGGAGCAGTACTTC.

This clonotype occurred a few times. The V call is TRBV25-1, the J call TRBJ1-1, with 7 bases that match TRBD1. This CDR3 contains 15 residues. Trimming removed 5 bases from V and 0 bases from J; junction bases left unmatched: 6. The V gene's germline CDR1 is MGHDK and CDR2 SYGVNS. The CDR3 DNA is TGTGCCAGCAGTAAAGATACAGGGGTGAACACTGAAGCTTTCTTT. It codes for CASSKDTGVNTEAFF.

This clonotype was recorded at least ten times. The CDR3 sequence: CASSLGGTGDQPQHF. The CDR3 DNA follows: TGTGCCAGCAGTTTAGGGGGGACAGGAGATCAGCCCCAGCATTTT. V gene TRBV12-3 or TRBV12-4 combines with J gene TRBJ1-5; 8 positions match TRBD1. The ends lost 1 base at V and 5 bases at J; junction bases unmatched: 4. This CDR3 has 15 residues.

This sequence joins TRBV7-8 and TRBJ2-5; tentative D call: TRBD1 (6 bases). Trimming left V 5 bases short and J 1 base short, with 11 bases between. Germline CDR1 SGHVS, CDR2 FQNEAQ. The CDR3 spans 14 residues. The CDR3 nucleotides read TGTGCCAGCAGCAATGGGGGCTTCCAAGAGACCCAGTACTTC. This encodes CASSNGGFQETQYF.

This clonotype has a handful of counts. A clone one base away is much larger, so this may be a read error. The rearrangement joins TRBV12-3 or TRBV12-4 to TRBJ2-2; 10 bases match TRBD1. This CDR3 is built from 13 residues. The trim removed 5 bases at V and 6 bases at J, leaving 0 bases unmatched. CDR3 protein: CASSGTGAGELFF. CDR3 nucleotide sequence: TGTGCCAGCAGTGGGACAGGGGCCGGGGAGCTGTTTTTT.

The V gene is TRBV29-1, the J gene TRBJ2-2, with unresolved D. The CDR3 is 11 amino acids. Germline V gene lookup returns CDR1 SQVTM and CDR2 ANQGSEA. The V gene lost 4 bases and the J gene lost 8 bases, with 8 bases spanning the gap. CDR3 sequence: CSVATEGELFF. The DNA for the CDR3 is TGCAGCGTTGCCACGGAGGGGGAGCTGTTTTTT.

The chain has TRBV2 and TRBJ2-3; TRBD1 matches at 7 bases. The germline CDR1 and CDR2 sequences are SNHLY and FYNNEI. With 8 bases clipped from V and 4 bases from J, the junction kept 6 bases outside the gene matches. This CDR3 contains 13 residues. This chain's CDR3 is CASRQGSADTQYF. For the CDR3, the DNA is TGTGCCAGCCGACAGGGTAGCGCAGATACGCAGTATTTT.

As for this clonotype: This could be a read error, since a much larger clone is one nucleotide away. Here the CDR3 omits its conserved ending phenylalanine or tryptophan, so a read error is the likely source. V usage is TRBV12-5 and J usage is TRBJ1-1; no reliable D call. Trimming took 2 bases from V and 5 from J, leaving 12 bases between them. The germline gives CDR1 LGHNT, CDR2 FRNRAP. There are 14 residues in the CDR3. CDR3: CASGLSTLRTEAFL. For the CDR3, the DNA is TGTGCTAGTGGTTTGTCGACTCTGCGGACTGAAGCTTTCCTT.

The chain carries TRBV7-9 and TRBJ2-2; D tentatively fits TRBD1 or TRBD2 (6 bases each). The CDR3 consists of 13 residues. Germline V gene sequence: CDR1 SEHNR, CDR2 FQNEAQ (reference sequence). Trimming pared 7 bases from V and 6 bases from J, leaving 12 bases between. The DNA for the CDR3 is TGTGCCAGCATCAAAGGGGGGTCCGGGGAGCTGTTTTTT. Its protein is CASIKGGSGELFF.

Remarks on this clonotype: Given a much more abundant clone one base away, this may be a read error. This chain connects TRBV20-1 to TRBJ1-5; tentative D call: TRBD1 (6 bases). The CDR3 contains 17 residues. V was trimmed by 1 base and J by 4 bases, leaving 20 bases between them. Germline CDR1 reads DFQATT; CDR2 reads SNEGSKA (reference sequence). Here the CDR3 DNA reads TGCAGTGCTAGAGCCTACAGGGATTTAGAACTAAATCAGCCCCAGCATTTT. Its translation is CSARAYRDLELNQPQHF.

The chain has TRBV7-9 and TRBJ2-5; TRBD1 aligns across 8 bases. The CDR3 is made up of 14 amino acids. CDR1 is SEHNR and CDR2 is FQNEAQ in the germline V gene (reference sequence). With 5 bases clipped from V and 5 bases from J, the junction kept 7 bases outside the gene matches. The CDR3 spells CASSTTGAHETQYF. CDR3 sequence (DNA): TGTGCCAGCAGCACGACAGGGGCCCATGAGACCCAGTACTTC.